This T cell receptor beta chain comes out of a study of early stage breast cancer tumors. The CDR3 runs to 17 residues. CDR1 is MNHEY, CDR2 SMNVEV, per germline (reference sequence). Trimming cost V 6 bases and J 7 bases; bases outside gene matches: 13. Study-wide results and limits: Tumor and normal breast were distinguished via blood comparison in most of the 16 patients.

Concerning this clone: Its antigen is still unknown.

Blood replicates held 0.5 ug DNA, tumor or normal breast approximately 1.5 ug, two each. Measured with immunoSEQ multiplex PCR; TCRdb has only the in-frame clones, and not every one. The sample has 50,000 to 65,000 clones; 70% to 80% are singletons. This receptor was taken from a person aged 25 to 45 with breast cancer. V is TRBV27 and J is TRBJ2-1; TRBD2 matches 12 bases. The sequenced sample consisted of blood. CDR3 bases: TGTGCCAGCAGCTCCCCCCCCGGACTAGCGGGGCCGAATGAGCAGTTCTTC. Its protein product is CASSSPPGLAGPNEQFF.